This T cell receptor (beta chain) is from a study of regulatory T cells in long-lasting Graves disease. Overall study context: Newly diagnosed Graves' patients had taken antithyroid drugs under 3 months.

Time point described: newly diagnosed GD, antithyroid drugs for less than 3 months. RNA isolated from PBMCs was used to make the TCR library. This clonotype was seen only a few times. Its antigen is as yet unknown. CDR3 regions were amplified by Arm-PCR using iRepertoire HTBI primers to build TCR beta libraries. TCRdb called the multiplex PCR reads again in MiXCR, with one record for every CDR3 protein. The sample carries about 420,000 distinct CDR3 sequences, about 15% recorded once. The CDR3 consists of 11 residues. Trimming removed 3 bases at V and 3 bases at J, with 6 bases between. Germline CDR1 SQVTM, CDR2 ANQGSEA. Notes on the study in general: Persistent disease preferred TRBV28, TRBJ1-2 and TRBJ2-5.

This sample also appeared in a second study, on T cells in Graves' hyperthyroidism and ophthalmopathy.

The V call is TRBV29-1, the J call TRBJ2-7; no clear D. The specimen comprised peripheral blood mononuclear cells (PBMCs), sampled at new diagnosis, from a patient treated with antithyroid drugs. The sequence was obtained from a woman between 18 and 29 years old with Graves disease. Here the CDR3 DNA reads TGCAGCGTTGATATCGGCTACGAGCAGTACTTC. Protein sequence: CSVDIGYEQYF.